This T cell receptor (beta chain) was sequenced during a study of STAT3 mutations in large granular lymphocyte leukemia. Study context: Over half of T-LGLL patients had one or more immunosuppressive regimens. Study results and caveats: In about 30% of the 18 patients, new TCR clonotypes emerged after therapy. In several patients, dominant TCR clone burden exceeded STAT3 mutant burden, suggesting STAT3 mutation arose secondarily. Every T-LGLL patient had at least one immunodominant TCRbeta clonotype.

Generated by immunoSEQ multiplex PCR, the TCRdb table keeps only in-frame clones and is missing some. The sample consists of tens of thousands of clones, approximately 90% of them appearing once. J was trimmed by 0 bases and V by 5 bases; bases with no gene match: 3. The CDR3 runs 15 residues. The germline CDR1 and CDR2 sequences are SGHRS and YFSETQ. On this clone itself: Its antigen is unknown.

Specimen: PBMCs. This chain joins TRBV5-1 and TRBJ2-1; 9 bases line up with TRBD2. The TCR originated in a human donor with T large granular lymphocyte leukemia. Some clones in this sample may be carry-over from other donors' samples. In DNA, the CDR3 is TGCGCCAGCAGACTTAGCGGGAGCTCCTACAATGAGCAGTTCTTC. This translates into CASRLSGSSYNEQFF.